This T cell receptor beta chain was identified in a study of blood T cell repertoires in COVID-19. Background on the study: T cells, B-cell-depleted T cells, or PBMCs supplied cDNA or gDNA.

Trimming took 5 bases from V and 3 from J; bases not matched to a gene: 7. Germline loops: CDR1 SGHTA, CDR2 FQGTGA. The CDR3 runs 15 residues. Original methodology: From reference gene primer amplification, estimates of nucleated cell counts were derived. Assay: immunoSEQ multiplex PCR; the TCRdb copy retains only in-frame clones and omits some. That table supplies the V and J calls and clone size; D and trimming were determined from the DNA. The sample contains over 120,000 clones, 65% to 85% of which appear only once. The chain carries TRBV7-3 and TRBJ1-1; 9 bases are shared with TRBD1. Material for sequencing was peripheral blood. The clonotype was recovered from an older woman with acute or convalescent COVID-19. The CDR3 region is CASSMTGGGYTEAFF. In DNA, the CDR3 is TGTGCCAGCAGCATGACAGGGGGAGGGTACACTGAAGCTTTCTTT.